The next 22 T cell receptor beta chains were all read from a single sample in a study of blood T cell repertoires in COVID-19. Sequencing used immunoSEQ multiplex PCR; TCRdb keeps in-frame clones, though not all of them. This sample has around 140,000 clones, with almost 90% found just once. Sequencing used peripheral blood. All receptors come from a woman aged 55-69 years with acute or convalescent COVID-19.

The chain combines TRBV30 with TRBJ1-1, with D possibly being TRBD1 (5 bases). This CDR3 is built from 13 residues. The germline V gene encodes CDR1 GTSNPN and CDR2 SVGIG (reference sequence). V dropped 3 bases and J dropped 5 bases, with 13 bases sitting between them. The CDR3 DNA is TGTGCCTGGAGGAAGGGGCCGGAGACTGAAGCTTTCTTT. As protein: CAWRKGPETEAFF.

The chain has TRBV7-2 and TRBJ1-1, with D hard to call. From germline, CDR1 is SGHTA and CDR2 FQGNSA. The V end lost 5 bases, the J end lost 7 bases, and 23 bases lay between the germline ends. This CDR3 has 16 amino acids. For the CDR3, the DNA is TGTGCCAGCAGCCTCTGGGTGGCGGCAAGGATTGGTGAAGCTTTCTTT. This gives the protein CASSLWVAARIGEAFF.

The chain employs TRBV18 and TRBJ1-2; 9 positions agree with TRBD1. Germline values: CDR1 KGHSH, CDR2 LQKENI. The CDR3 loop spans 14 amino acids. Losses at the gene ends were 3 bases for V and 3 bases for J; bases not matched to a gene: 2. CDR3 loop: CASSPGQGHYGYTF. In DNA form, the CDR3 reads TGTGCCAGCTCACCCGGACAGGGGCACTATGGCTACACCTTC.

This clone turned up a few times. This chain links TRBV7-3 with TRBJ1-2; 7 bases fit TRBD1. Germline V CDR1 and CDR2: SGHTA, FQGTGA. The CDR3 is made up of 14 amino acids. With 5 bases clipped from V and 8 bases from J, the junction kept 11 bases outside the gene matches. CDR3 nucleotides: TGTGCCAGCAGCCCGGGGCCCCAACAGGGGGGCTACACCTTC. Its translation is CASSPGPQQGGYTF. Full variable domain (missing parts from reference TRBV7-3 and TRBJ1-2): GAGVSQTPSNKVTEKGKYVELRCDPISGHTALYWYRQSLGQGPEFLIYFQGTGAADDSGLPNDRFFAVRPEGSVSTLKIQRTERGDSAVYLCASSPGPQQGGYTFGSGTRLTVV.

The rearrangement joins TRBV2 to TRBJ1-5, with D unclear. V was cut by 4 bases and J by 7 bases, with 11 bases left in between. The CDR3 has 13 residues. Germline assignment: CDR1 SNHLY and CDR2 FYNNEI. This CDR3 is CASSGESRQPQHF. The CDR3 coding sequence is TGTGCCAGCAGTGGGGAGTCGAGGCAGCCCCAGCATTTT.

J is TRBJ1-1 and V is TRBV30, with 7 positions matching TRBD1. This CDR3 comprises 13 residues. The trim removed 7 bases at V and 5 bases at J, leaving 10 bases unmatched. The germline V gene encodes CDR1 GTSNPN and CDR2 SVGIG (reference sequence). The CDR3 reads CAYYRDRGTEAFF. CDR3 sequence (DNA): TGTGCCTATTACCGGGACAGAGGTACTGAAGCTTTCTTT.

This chain joins TRBV9 and TRBJ1-6; D gene uncertain. Germline V gene data show CDR1 as SGDLS and CDR2 as YYNGEE. The V end lost 0 bases, the J end lost 9 bases, and 13 bases lay between the germline ends. The length of the CDR3 is 15 residues. The CDR3: CASSVVGGYLSPLHF. The CDR3 DNA sequence: TGTGCCAGCAGCGTAGTTGGAGGATATCTTTCACCCCTCCACTTT.

The chain recombines TRBV6-5 with TRBJ1-6; D perhaps matches TRBD1 (6 bases). V was trimmed by 7 bases and J by 8 bases, leaving 18 bases between them. The CDR3 sequence is 15 residues long. The V gene's germline CDR1 is MNHEY and CDR2 SVGAGI. This CDR3 reads CASNRVTGSDSPLHF. CDR3 DNA sequence: TGTGCCAGCAACCGAGTCACAGGGTCAGATTCACCCCTCCACTTT.

This clone was detected once. The chain links TRBV7-6 to TRBJ2-1, with 10 bases matching TRBD1. The CDR3 is 19 residues long. V trimming: 4 bases; J trimming: 3 bases; junction bases outside the gene matches: 15. Per the germline V gene, CDR1 is SGHVS and CDR2 is FNYEAQ. CDR3 sequence reads: CASSSRTGGIRRIYNEQFF. Written as DNA, the CDR3 is TGTGCCAGCAGCTCTCGGACAGGGGGGATCCGACGGATCTACAATGAGCAGTTCTTC.

This rearrangement joins TRBV10-3 to TRBJ2-2; maybe TRBD2 (5 bases). From germline, CDR1 is ENHRY and CDR2 SYGVKD. V was cut by 0 bases and J by 4 bases, with 12 bases left in between. This CDR3 has 16 residues. DNA of the CDR3: TGTGCCATCAGTGAGTCTGTCGGGGTTGGCACCGGGGAGCTGTTTTTT. It translates to CAISESVGVGTGELFF.

The rearrangement links TRBV7-2 to TRBJ1-1; D is unresolved. The CDR3 contains 15 residues. With 4 bases removed from V and 3 bases from J, the gap between germline ends came to 15 bases. The germline V gene has CDR1 SGHTA and CDR2 FQGNSA. The CDR3: CASSSPPGFDTEAFF. Here the CDR3 DNA reads TGTGCCAGCAGCTCACCACCGGGATTTGACACTGAAGCTTTCTTT.

The chain carries TRBV15 and TRBJ2-3; no firm D call. The CDR3 loop spans 13 amino acids. V lost 5 bases, J lost 4 bases, and 10 bases lay in between. CDR1 is LNHNV and CDR2 is YYDKDF in the germline V gene (reference sequence). The CDR3 sequence: CATSGQYADTQYF. The CDR3 coding sequence is TGTGCCACCAGCGGGCAGTACGCAGATACGCAGTATTTT.

This sequence joins TRBV4-1 and TRBJ1-6, with 7 bases matching TRBD1. This CDR3 spans 14 amino acids. Germline CDR1 is MGHRA and CDR2 is YSYEKL. V lost 4 bases and J lost 10; bases outside the gene matches: 7. The CDR3 loop is CASSRQGMGSPLHF. The CDR3 bases are TGCGCCAGCAGCCGACAGGGTATGGGGTCACCCCTCCACTTT.

The chain combines TRBV28 with TRBJ1-5; 8 bases match TRBD1. J lost 3 bases, V lost 7 bases, and 14 bases had no gene match. The CDR3 covers 17 residues. Germline V gives CDR1 MDHEN, CDR2 SYDVKM. CDR3 protein: CASNLNSGTGSNQPQHF. CDR3 DNA: TGTGCCAGCAACCTGAATTCCGGGACAGGCTCCAATCAGCCCCAGCATTTT.

The chain recombines TRBV30 with TRBJ1-2; D not resolved. Trimming pared 0 bases from V and 7 bases from J, leaving 12 bases between. The germline V gene encodes CDR1 GTSNPN and CDR2 SVGIG (reference sequence). This CDR3 spans 13 amino acids. CDR3 nucleotide sequence: TGTGCCTGGAGTGTCCTCGCGGAGCGTGGCTACACCTTC. It is translated as CAWSVLAERGYTF. The whole variable domain, filled in from reference TRBV30 and TRBJ1-2, reads SQTIHQWPATLVQPVGSPLSLECTVEGTSNPNLYWYRQAAGRGLQLLFYSVGIGQISSEVPQNLSASRPQDRQFILSSKKLLLSDSGFYLCAWSVLAERGYTFGSGTRLTVV.

The rearrangement uses TRBV5-1 and TRBJ2-3; tentative D call: TRBD1 (6 bases). V was trimmed by 3 bases and J by 3 bases, leaving 17 bases between them. The CDR3 is made up of 16 amino acids. The V gene's germline CDR1 is SGHRS and CDR2 YFSETQ. CDR3 protein: CASSSAGPRGTDTQYF. Written as DNA, the CDR3 is TGCGCCAGCAGCTCGGCAGGGCCGAGGGGGACAGATACGCAGTATTTT.

V and J are TRBV7-3 and TRBJ1-1; 7 bases align to TRBD1. Germline V gene sequence: CDR1 SGHTA, CDR2 FQGTGA. There are 14 residues in the CDR3. V lost 5 bases, J lost 0 bases, and 3 bases stayed unmatched. CDR3 DNA: TGTGCCAGCAGCCCGGGACAGATGAACACTGAAGCTTTCTTT. This codes for CASSPGQMNTEAFF.

The chain employs TRBV6-5 and TRBJ1-5; D remains unclear. Germline V gene sequence: CDR1 MNHEY, CDR2 SVGAGI. The V and J ends lost 5 bases and 0 bases respectively, with 11 bases between them. There are 15 residues in the CDR3. Written as DNA, the CDR3 is TGTGCCAGCAGTCCTCGTCCTAATAGCAATCAGCCCCAGCATTTT. This gives the protein CASSPRPNSNQPQHF.

This chain connects TRBV30 to TRBJ2-2; 7 bases align to TRBD1. Looked up from germline, CDR1 is GTSNPN and CDR2 is SVGIG (reference sequence). This CDR3 region has 14 residues. V lost 5 bases and J lost 1; bases outside the gene matches: 4. CDR3 coding DNA: TGTGCCTGGGCCCCAGGGGGGAACACCGGGGAGCTGTTTTTT. It translates to CAWAPGGNTGELFF.

The chain uses TRBV30 and TRBJ2-2, with a tentative D call TRBD1 (6 bases). CDR1 and CDR2 from the germline V gene are GTSNPN and SVGIG (reference sequence). The CDR3 runs to 14 residues. V lost 1 base and J 6 bases, leaving 12 bases between the germline ends. CDR3 sequence (DNA): TGTGCCTGGAGTGCGTTAGCAGGGGCCGGGGAGCTGTTTTTT. This codes for CAWSALAGAGELFF.

The chain couples TRBV5-4 to TRBJ2-3; no clear D. Germline lookup yields CDR1 SGHNT and CDR2 YYREEE (reference sequence). Trimming removed 2 bases from V and 0 bases from J, with 13 bases in between. CDR3 length: 16 amino acids. CDR3 DNA sequence: TGTGCCAGCAGCTTTTATATGAGTTCCAGCACAGATACGCAGTATTTT. Translation: CASSFYMSSSTDTQYF.

This clone is a singleton in its sample. The CDR3 sequence is CAWTGTSPHYGYTF. The CDR3 region has the DNA TGTGCCTGGACCGGGACTTCACCACACTATGGCTACACCTTC. The chain couples TRBV30 to TRBJ1-2, with D perhaps matching TRBD1 (5 bases). Germline assignment: CDR1 GTSNPN and CDR2 SVGIG (reference sequence). V lost 4 bases, J lost 3 bases, and 15 bases lay in between. There are 14 residues in the CDR3.